This is a list of T cell receptor beta chains from one sample in a study of early T cells in non-severe SARS-CoV-2 infection. TCRdb reanalysed the 5' RACE reads using MiXCR and keeps one entry per CDR3 protein. The top ten hold approximately 4.5% of the sample, which has about 44,000 distinct CDR3 sequences, around 23% seen once. The starting material was whole blood, obtained at baseline. The receptor source for this set is an adult who was a healthcare worker with PCR-confirmed SARS-CoV-2 infection or an uninfected control (not recorded which). Both conserved end residues are part of each CDR3. The order of the fields is V gene, clone size, D gene, J gene, CDR3 DNA, CDR3 protein. D genes are given only for firm matches. Some rows have no size entry. The others give once, few or many, or a class for an expanded clone.

TRBV25-1	-	-	TRBJ1-1	TGTGCCAGCAGTGAATCGGGGCAGCTAAACACTGAAGCTTTCTTT	CASSESGQLNTEAFF
TRBV28	few	-	TRBJ1-2	TGTGCCAGCAGTTTTTCCCGACAGCTAGCTAACTATGGCTACACCTTC	CASSFSRQLANYGYTF
TRBV5-4	few	TRBD1	TRBJ2-5	TGTGCCAGCAGCACCAAGACAGGGGGGGAGACCCAGTACTTC	CASSTKTGGETQYF
TRBV6-2/TRBV6-3	-	-	TRBJ1-5	TGTGCCAGCACGTACATGGGACAAACCCAGCCCCAGCATTTT	CASTYMGQTQPQHF
TRBV25-1	-	TRBD1	TRBJ1-4	TGTGTCAGCAGCGGACAGGGCCTCCTCAGGGGTAATGAAAAACTGTTTTTT	CVSSGQGLLRGNEKLFF
TRBV6-6	many	-	TRBJ2-3	TGTGCCAGCAGGCGGTTTTGGGAAGTTAGCACAGATACGCAGTATTTT	CASRRFWEVSTDTQYF
TRBV6-2/TRBV6-3	many	-	TRBJ2-6	TGTGCCAGCAGTTACTCCCAGCCGAACTCTGGGGCCAACGTCCTGACTTTC	CASSYSQPNSGANVLTF
TRBV5-4	many	-	TRBJ2-3	TGTGCCAGCAGCAGGGTCGGGGCAGATACGCAGTATTTT	CASSRVGADTQYF
TRBV6-1	-	TRBD1	TRBJ1-2	TGTGCCAGCAGAAGGGACAGCTTCTATGGCTACACCTTC	CASRRDSFYGYTF
TRBV10-2	-	-	TRBJ2-7	TGCGCCAGCAACTTGTACGAGACAACCTCCTACGAGCAGTACTTC	CASNLYETTSYEQYF
TRBV7-8	few	-	TRBJ1-6	TGTGCCACCGCCCAAGGAGGGGCGCATTCACCCCTCCACTTT	CATAQGGAHSPLHF
TRBV12-3/TRBV12-4	few	TRBD2	TRBJ2-1	TGTGCCAGCAGTTTAGAAGGACTAGCGGGGGTACAGTTCTTC	CASSLEGLAGVQFF
TRBV5-1	few	-	TRBJ1-1	TGCGCCAGCAGCTTGGGTCAAGAAACTGAAGCTTTCTTT	CASSLGQETEAFF
TRBV6-6	few	-	TRBJ2-1	TGTGCCAGCGGGACTCGTCCTGAGCAGTTCTTC	CASGTRPEQFF
TRBV6-5	once	-	TRBJ1-5	TGTGCCAGCAGTTACAGCGACAATCAGCCCCAGCATTTT	CASSYSDNQPQHF
TRBV7-9	-	TRBD2	TRBJ2-5	TGTGCCAGCAGCTCCGGGACTAGCGGCGCCTTGGAGACCCAGTACTTC	CASSSGTSGALETQYF
TRBV18	-	TRBD1	TRBJ2-1	TGTGCCAGCTCCCGGAGGGGACAGGGGAACAATGAGCAGTTCTTC	CASSRRGQGNNEQFF
TRBV18	few	-	TRBJ1-1	TGTGCCAGCTCACCTTCAAGGGACACTGAAGCTTTCTTT	CASSPSRDTEAFF
TRBV5-1	medium-sized	TRBD1	TRBJ2-7	TGCGCCAGCAGCGGGGACAGGGAAGTCTACGAGCAGTACTTC	CASSGDREVYEQYF
TRBV20-1	-	TRBD2	TRBJ2-7	TGCAGTGCTAGAGCTAGCGGGGGTGCCTACGAGCAGTACTTC	CSARASGGAYEQYF
TRBV5-1	few	-	TRBJ1-4	TGCGCCAGCAGCTTAGGGGGTTCTGCAACTAATGAAAAACTGTTTTTT	CASSLGGSATNEKLFF
TRBV6-1	few	TRBD1	TRBJ1-2	TGTGCCAGCAGTGAAGCGGCAGGGGGTTTGTATGGCTACACCTTC	CASSEAAGGLYGYTF
TRBV7-6	-	-	TRBJ1-1	TGTGCCAGCAGCTTAGCGGCAGGTGAAGCTTTCTTT	CASSLAAGEAFF
TRBV12-5	many	-	TRBJ1-5	TGTGCTAGTGGTGCAGGGAGCAATCAGCCCCAGCATTTT	CASGAGSNQPQHF
TRBV6-1	-	-	TRBJ1-3	TGTGCCAGCAGTGAAGCACCGGGGGGGCGGTCTGGAAACACCATATATTTT	CASSEAPGGRSGNTIYF
TRBV10-2	few	TRBD1	TRBJ2-5	TGCGCCAGCAGTGAACCGGGACAGGGGATGCCCCAGTACTTC	CASSEPGQGMPQYF
TRBV29-1	few	-	TRBJ1-2	TGCAGCGCCGAAGAGAGGAGTCTTAGCTACACCTTC	CSAEERSLSYTF
TRBV11-2	-	-	TRBJ2-1	TGTGCCAGCAGCTTAGACTCAGCACAAAACCTAAACAATGAGCAGTTCTTC	CASSLDSAQNLNNEQFF
TRBV11-3	few	TRBD2	TRBJ2-1	TGTGCCAGCAGCTTAGAAGCGGGGGGTTACAATGAGCAGTTCTTC	CASSLEAGGYNEQFF
TRBV7-9	medium-sized	-	TRBJ1-2	TGTGCCAGCAGCGGGAGCTATGGCTACACCTTC	CASSGSYGYTF
TRBV11-2	-	-	TRBJ2-5	TGTGCCAGCAGCCGAGGAGGCACAGCCCAAGAGACCCAGTACTTC	CASSRGGTAQETQYF
TRBV30	few	TRBD1	TRBJ2-4	TGTGCCTGGAGCCAACAGGGGGCTGACATTCAGTACTTC	CAWSQQGADIQYF
TRBV6-5	many	-	TRBJ2-7	TGTGCCAGCAGTTCCCGGGTTAGTATGATGTCCTACGAGCAGTACTTC	CASSSRVSMMSYEQYF
TRBV27	once	-	TRBJ1-2	TGTGCCAGCAGCCTCTCGTGGGCCTCCAATGATGGCTACACCTTC	CASSLSWASNDGYTF
TRBV15	-	TRBD2	TRBJ2-3	TGTGCCACCAGCAGAGACACCCGACTAGCTTCCACAGATACGCAGTATTTT	CATSRDTRLASTDTQYF
TRBV19	few	-	TRBJ2-5	TGTGCCAGTAGCCACGACACCGAGGGTGTGGAGACCCAGTACTTC	CASSHDTEGVETQYF
TRBV7-9	few	-	TRBJ1-1	TGTGCCAGCAGCATATATCAGACCTTGCGCACTGAAGCTTTCTTT	CASSIYQTLRTEAFF
TRBV7-9	-	-	TRBJ1-5	TGTGCCAGCAGCCCATGGGGGGCGGATCAGCCCCAGCATTTT	CASSPWGADQPQHF
TRBV13	few	-	TRBJ2-3	TGTGCCAGCCGGGACTCAGGCACAGATACGCAGTATTTT	CASRDSGTDTQYF
TRBV7-9	few	-	TRBJ2-7	TGTGCCAGCAGCTTAGGGCTAGCTGACTACGAGCAGTACTTC	CASSLGLADYEQYF
TRBV2	-	TRBD2	TRBJ2-3	TGTGCCAGCAGTGTAGGCCTAGCGGGCGGAGATACGCAGTATTTT	CASSVGLAGGDTQYF
TRBV7-9	-	TRBD2	TRBJ2-5	TGTGCCAGCAGCGCGGCGCCGGGACTAGCGGGGGAAGAGACCCAGTACTTC	CASSAAPGLAGEETQYF
TRBV10-2	-	-	TRBJ2-1	TGCGCCAGCAGCTCAAGCAGGGAGGCCACTACGTACAATGAGCAGTTCTTC	CASSSSREATTYNEQFF
TRBV12-3/TRBV12-4	-	TRBD2	TRBJ2-3	TGTGCCAGCAGTCCACGGGGACTAGCGGGTACGGATACGCAGTATTTT	CASSPRGLAGTDTQYF
TRBV7-6	-	TRBD2	TRBJ2-1	TGTGCCTCTAGCGGGGTAGGACCGGCGCATGAGCAGTTCTTC	CASSGVGPAHEQFF
TRBV10-3	few	TRBD1	TRBJ2-7	TGTGCCATCAGCGGACAGGGGGGTTACGAGCAGTACTTC	CAISGQGGYEQYF
TRBV12-3/TRBV12-4	-	TRBD1	TRBJ1-6	TGTGCCAGCAGGGGACAGGGGAGCTCCTATAATTCACCCCTCCACTTT	CASRGQGSSYNSPLHF
TRBV20-1	-	-	TRBJ2-7	TGCAGTGCTAGAGATTGGGGAGGGGGCAGAAGGGACGAGCAGTACTTC	CSARDWGGGRRDEQYF
TRBV3-1	few	TRBD1	TRBJ2-7	TGTGCCAGCAGCCCAGGGACAGACTACGAGCAGTACTTC	CASSPGTDYEQYF
TRBV4-2	-	-	TRBJ1-1	TGTGCCAGCAGCGTCAGGGCTATGAACACTGAAGCTTTCTTT	CASSVRAMNTEAFF
TRBV11-2	few	TRBD2	TRBJ2-1	TGTGCCAGCAGCTCACAGGTAGCGGGCTACAATGAGCAGTTCTTC	CASSSQVAGYNEQFF